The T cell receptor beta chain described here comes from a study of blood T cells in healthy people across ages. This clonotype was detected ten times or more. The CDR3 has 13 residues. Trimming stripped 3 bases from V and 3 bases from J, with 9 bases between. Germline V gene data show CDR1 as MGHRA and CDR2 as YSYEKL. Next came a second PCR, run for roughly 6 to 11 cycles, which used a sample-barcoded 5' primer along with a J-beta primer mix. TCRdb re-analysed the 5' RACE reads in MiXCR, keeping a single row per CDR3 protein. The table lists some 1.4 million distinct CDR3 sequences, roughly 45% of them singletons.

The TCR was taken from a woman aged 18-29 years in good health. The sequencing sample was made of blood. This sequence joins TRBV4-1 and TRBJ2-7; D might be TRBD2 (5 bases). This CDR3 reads CASSQGRDYEQYF. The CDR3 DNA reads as TGCGCCAGCAGCCAGGGTCGGGACTACGAGCAGTACTTC.